This passage covers 5 T cell receptor beta chains from one sample sequenced in a study of blood T cell repertoires in COVID-19. The repertoire was sequenced with immunoSEQ multiplex PCR; TCRdb's copy has only in-frame clones and lacks some. Of about 89,000 clones in the sample, about 96% were seen once. Sequenced material: peripheral blood. The receptors shown here come from a human donor with active COVID-19. The donor label of this sample is uncertain.

The rearrangement joins TRBV5-1 to TRBJ2-7, with D possibly being TRBD1 (6 bases). V lost 7 bases to trimming and J lost 3 bases, with 11 bases between them. Germline CDR1 and CDR2: SGHRS and YFSETQ. This CDR3 is built from 12 residues. The CDR3 DNA reads TGCGCCAGCTCCAGGGGTGGCTACGAGCAGTACTTC. Encoded protein: CASSRGGYEQYF. The whole variable domain, remainder taken from reference TRBV5-1 and TRBJ2-7, is KAGVTQTPRYLIKTRGQQVTLSCSPISGHRSVSWYQQTPGQGLQFLFEYFSETQRNKGNFPGRFSGRQFSNSRSEMNVSTLELGDSALYLCASSRGGYEQYFGPGTRLTVT.

The chain couples TRBV6-5 to TRBJ2-3; the match to TRBD2 covers 8 bases. The CDR3 is 16 amino acids. Per germline, CDR1 MNHEY and CDR2 SVGAGI. Unmatched junction bases numbered 3, after V lost 0 bases and J lost 1 base. The CDR3 coding sequence is TGTGCCAGCAGTTACTCCAGAGCGGGGGGCACAGATACGCAGTATTTT. It codes for CASSYSRAGGTDTQYF.

The J gene is TRBJ2-7, the V gene TRBV7-2; TRBD2 matches at 9 bases. With 5 bases clipped from V and 5 bases from J, the junction kept 13 bases outside the gene matches. Germline assignment: CDR1 SGHTA and CDR2 FQGNSA. The CDR3 has 16 residues. CDR3 bases: TGTGCCAGCAGCACCCAACCGGGACTAGCCATCCACGAGCAGTACTTC. Translation gives CASSTQPGLAIHEQYF.

The chain carries TRBV5-1 and TRBJ2-1, with 7 nucleotides matching TRBD2. This CDR3 contains 16 residues. V shed 1 base, J shed 7 bases, and the junction held 11 bases outside the gene matches. Per the germline V gene, CDR1 is SGHRS and CDR2 is YFSETQ. CDR3 bases: TGCGCCAGCAGCTTGCGACCCAGCGGGGATGCGAATGAGCAGTTCTTC. This translates into CASSLRPSGDANEQFF.

The chain employs TRBV19 and TRBJ2-7, with 10 bases identical to TRBD1. This CDR3 spans 14 amino acids. With 6 bases clipped from V and 6 bases from J, the junction kept 8 bases outside the gene matches. The V gene's germline CDR1 is LNHDA and CDR2 SQIVND (reference sequence). CDR3 nucleotides: TGTGCCAGTAGACAAGACAGGGGGCGTTTCGAGCAGTACTTC. Protein: CASRQDRGRFEQYF. Variable domain in full (rest from reference TRBV19 and TRBJ2-7): DGGITQSPKYLFRKEGQNVTLSCEQNLNHDAMYWYRQDPGQGLRLIYYSQIVNDFQKGDIAEGYSVSREKKESFPLTVTSAQKNPTAFYLCASRQDRGRFEQYFGPGTRLTVT.